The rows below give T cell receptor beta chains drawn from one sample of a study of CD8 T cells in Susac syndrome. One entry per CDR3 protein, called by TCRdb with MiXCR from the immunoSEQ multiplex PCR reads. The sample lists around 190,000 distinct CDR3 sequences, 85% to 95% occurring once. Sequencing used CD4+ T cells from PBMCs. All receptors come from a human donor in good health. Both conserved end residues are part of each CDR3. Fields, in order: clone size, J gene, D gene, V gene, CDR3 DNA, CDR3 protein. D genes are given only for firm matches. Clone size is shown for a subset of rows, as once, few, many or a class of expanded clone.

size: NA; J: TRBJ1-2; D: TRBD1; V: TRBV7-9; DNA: TGTGCCAGCAGCTTAATTGACAGGGGGCGCCAGGGCTACACCTTC; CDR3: CASSLIDRGRQGYTF
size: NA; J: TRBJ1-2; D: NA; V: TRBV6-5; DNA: TGTGCCAGCAGTCGGTACTGGCAGGGAAGATTTGGCTACACCTTC; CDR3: CASSRYWQGRFGYTF
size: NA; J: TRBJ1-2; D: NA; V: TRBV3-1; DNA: TGTGCCAGCAGCCACACAGGGCCCTATGGCTACACCTTC; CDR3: CASSHTGPYGYTF
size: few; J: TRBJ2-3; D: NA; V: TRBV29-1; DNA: TGCAGCGTTGAGTCTAGCACAGATACGCAGTATTTT; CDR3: CSVESSTDTQYF
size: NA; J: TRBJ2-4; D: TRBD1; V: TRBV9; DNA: TGTGCCAGCAGCGTCGGACAGGGCCAAAACATTCAGTACTTC; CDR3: CASSVGQGQNIQYF
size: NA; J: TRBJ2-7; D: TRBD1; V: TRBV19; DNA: TGTGCCAGTAGTACCCGGGACAGGGGGGCCTACGAGCAGTACTTC; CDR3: CASSTRDRGAYEQYF
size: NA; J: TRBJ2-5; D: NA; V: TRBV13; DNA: TGTGCCAGCAGCCCTAAAGCACAAGAGACCCAGTACTTC; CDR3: CASSPKAQETQYF
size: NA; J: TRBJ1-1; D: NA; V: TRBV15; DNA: TGTGCCACCAGCAGAGATCTCGTGCCACAGGAAGCTTTCTTT; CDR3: CATSRDLVPQEAFF
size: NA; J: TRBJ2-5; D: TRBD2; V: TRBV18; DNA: TGTGCCAGCTCGCCACTAGCGGGAGGCCAAGAGACCCAGTACTTC; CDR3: CASSPLAGGQETQYF
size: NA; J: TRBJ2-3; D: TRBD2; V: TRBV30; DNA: TGTGCCTGGGACCTTAGCGGGAGGGCCATTGATACGCAGTATTTT; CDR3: CAWDLSGRAIDTQYF
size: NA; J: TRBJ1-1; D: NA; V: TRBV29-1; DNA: TGCAGTTGTCGTTCGAACACTGAAGCTTACTTT; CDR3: CSCRSNTEAYF
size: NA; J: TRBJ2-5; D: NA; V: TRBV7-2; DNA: TGTGCCAGCAGCTTAACTCGAGAGACCCAGTACTTC; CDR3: CASSLTRETQYF
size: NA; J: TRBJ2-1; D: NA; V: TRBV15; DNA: TGTGCCACCAGCAGAGACACTACCTGGGTCAATGAGCAGTTCTTC; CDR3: CATSRDTTWVNEQFF
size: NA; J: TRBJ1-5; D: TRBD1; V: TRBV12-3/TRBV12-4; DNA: TGTGCCAGCAGTTTACAGGGGGAGAATCAGCCCCAGCATTTT; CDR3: CASSLQGENQPQHF
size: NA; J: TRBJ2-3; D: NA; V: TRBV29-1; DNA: TGCAGCGTTGAGCAAGCCACAGATACGCAGTATTTT; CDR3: CSVEQATDTQYF
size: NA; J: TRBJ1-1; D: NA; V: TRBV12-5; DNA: TGTGCTAGTGGTCAGGGGTCGGCTACTGAAGCTTTCTTT; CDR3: CASGQGSATEAFF
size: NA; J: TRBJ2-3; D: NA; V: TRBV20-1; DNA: TGCAGTGCTAGTCCTCAGCGGGTGGGGGTGGATACGCAGTATTTT; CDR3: CSASPQRVGVDTQYF
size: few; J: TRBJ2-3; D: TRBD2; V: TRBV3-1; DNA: TGTGCCAGCAGCCAAGATGCTAGCGGAGATACGCAGTATTTT; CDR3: CASSQDASGDTQYF
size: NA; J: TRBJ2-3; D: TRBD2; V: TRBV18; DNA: TGTGCCAGCTCACCGCGACTAGCGGAACCGGCAGATACGCAGTATTTT; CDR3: CASSPRLAEPADTQYF
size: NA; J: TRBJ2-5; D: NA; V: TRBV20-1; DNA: TGCAGTGCTCTAGTGATGGAGACCCAGTACTTC; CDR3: CSALVMETQYF
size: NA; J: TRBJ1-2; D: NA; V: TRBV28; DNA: TGTGCCAGCAGTTCGATCGCGGGGGGGCCACCAAGCTACACCTTC; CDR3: CASSSIAGGPPSYTF
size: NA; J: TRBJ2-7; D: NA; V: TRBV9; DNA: TGTGCCAGCAGCGTAGCCCCTGGTGGATATTACGAGCAGTACTTC; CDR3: CASSVAPGGYYEQYF
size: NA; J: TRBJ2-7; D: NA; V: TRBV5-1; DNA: TGCGCCAGCAGCTTGGCCCAGGGGAACGGGCAGTACTTC; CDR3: CASSLAQGNGQYF
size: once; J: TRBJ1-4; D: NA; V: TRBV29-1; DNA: TGCAGCGGCAAAGAAGGTACAACTAATGAAAAACTGTTTTTT; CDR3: CSGKEGTTNEKLFF
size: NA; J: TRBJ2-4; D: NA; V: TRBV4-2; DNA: TGTGCCAGCAGCCCCCAGGGCGCCAAAAACATTCAGTACTTC; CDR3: CASSPQGAKNIQYF
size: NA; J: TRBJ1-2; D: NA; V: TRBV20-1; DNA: TGCAGTGCTACAAAGGACAGCTATGGCTACACCTTC; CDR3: CSATKDSYGYTF
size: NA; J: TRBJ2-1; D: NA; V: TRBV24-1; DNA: TGTGCCACCAGTGACGGGCTGAGGGGCTACAATGAGCAGTTCTTC; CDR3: CATSDGLRGYNEQFF
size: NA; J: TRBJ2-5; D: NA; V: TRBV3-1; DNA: TGTGCCAGCAGCCAGCCCTCGGGTTGGCAGACCCAGTACTTC; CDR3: CASSQPSGWQTQYF
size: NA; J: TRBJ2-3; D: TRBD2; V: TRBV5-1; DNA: TGCGCCAGCAGCTTGGGCGGCGGGAGTGGTCCAGATACGCAGTATTTT; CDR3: CASSLGGGSGPDTQYF
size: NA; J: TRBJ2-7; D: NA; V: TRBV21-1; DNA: TGTGCCGCCCGTTACGAGCAGTACTTC; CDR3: CAARYEQYF
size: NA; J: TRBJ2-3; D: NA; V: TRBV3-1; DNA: TGTGCCAGCAGCTCCCGGGCGGGTACGCAGTATTTT; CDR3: CASSSRAGTQYF
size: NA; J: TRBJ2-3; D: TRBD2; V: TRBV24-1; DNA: TGTGCCACAGCTCTAGCGGGAGGGCCGAGAGATACGCAGTATTTT; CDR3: CATALAGGPRDTQYF
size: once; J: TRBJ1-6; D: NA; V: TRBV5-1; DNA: TGCGCCAGCAGCTTGGGGCAGCAGCGTAATTCACCCCTCCACTTT; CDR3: CASSLGQQRNSPLHF
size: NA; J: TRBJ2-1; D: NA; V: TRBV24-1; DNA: TGTGCCACCAGTGGCGGACTAGAGGGGGGCAATGAGCAGTTCTTC; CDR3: CATSGGLEGGNEQFF
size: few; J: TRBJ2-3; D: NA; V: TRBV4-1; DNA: TGCGCCAGCAGCCAAGATGGTTTCGCAGGGTCCTACACGCAGTATTTT; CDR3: CASSQDGFAGSYTQYF
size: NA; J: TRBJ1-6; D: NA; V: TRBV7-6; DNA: TGTGCCAGCAGCGAGGGGAATTCACCCCTCCACTTT; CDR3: CASSEGNSPLHF
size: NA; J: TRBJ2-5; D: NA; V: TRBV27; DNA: TGTGCCTCCCGGAGATCGCCCGGGGAGACCCAGTACTTC; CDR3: CASRRSPGETQYF
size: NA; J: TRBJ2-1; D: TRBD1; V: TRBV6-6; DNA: TGTGCCAGCAGTAGGGGACAGACTTACAATGAGCAGTTCTTC; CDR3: CASSRGQTYNEQFF
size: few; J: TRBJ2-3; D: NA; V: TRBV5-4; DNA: TGTGCCTCCCGGTGGGGCACAGATACGCAGTATTTT; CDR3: CASRWGTDTQYF
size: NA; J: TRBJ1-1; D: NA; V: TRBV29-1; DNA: TGCAGCGTTGAACCGGGGGGCCTCACTGAAGCTTTCTTT; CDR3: CSVEPGGLTEAFF
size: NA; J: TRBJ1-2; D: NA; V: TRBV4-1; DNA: TGCGCCAGCAGCCAAGAAGGGTTCTATGGCTACACCTTC; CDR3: CASSQEGFYGYTF
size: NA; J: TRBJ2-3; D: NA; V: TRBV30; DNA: TGTGCCTGGAGTACAGCGGCAGATACGCAGTATTTT; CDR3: CAWSTAADTQYF
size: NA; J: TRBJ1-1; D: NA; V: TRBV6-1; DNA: TGTGCCAGCAGCCGTTTTGTCGGGGGGGGGAACACTGAAGCTTTCTTT; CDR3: CASSRFVGGGNTEAFF
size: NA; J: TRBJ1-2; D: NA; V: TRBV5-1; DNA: TGCGCCAGCAGCTTGGCCGTTGGGCTGGCCTATGGCTACACCTTC; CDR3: CASSLAVGLAYGYTF
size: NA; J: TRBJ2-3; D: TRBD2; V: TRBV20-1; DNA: TGCAGTGCTCCATCTAGCGGGAGGGCCGCGGATACGCAGTATTTT; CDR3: CSAPSSGRAADTQYF
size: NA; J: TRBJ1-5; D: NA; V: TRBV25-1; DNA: TGTGCCAGCAGGCGGACGGACAATCAGCCCCAGCATTTT; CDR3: CASRRTDNQPQHF
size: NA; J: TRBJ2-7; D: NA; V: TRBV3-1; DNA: TGTGCCAGCAGCCTTCTGAGCTCCTACGAGCAGTACTTC; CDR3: CASSLLSSYEQYF